This TCR beta chain was documented in a study of T cell responses to AZD1222 COVID-19 vaccine. Study conclusions and caveats: Two AZD1222 doses significantly raised spike-specific TCR breadth and depth over controls. Repertoire sampling was restricted to post-peak T cell response timepoints. Close to half of all spike-specific TCRs reportedly target regions of the variants that are unmutated. White British donors predominated, females outnumbered males, and clonal diversity was possibly underestimated.

As concerns this clone: What it binds is unknown.

The CDR3 length is 17 residues. The trim removed 1 base at V and 2 bases at J, leaving 10 bases unmatched. Germline CDR1 reads SGHVS; CDR2 reads FNYEAQ. Only in-frame clones appear in the TCRdb table, and some are missing; sequencing was by immunoSEQ multiplex PCR. Here the sample spans approximately 130,000 clones, nearly 90% being singletons. The starting material was peripheral blood, obtained 28 days after the second AZD1222 dose. The sequence was collected from an adult who received the AZD1222 COVID-19 vaccine. The rearrangement uses TRBV7-6 and TRBJ2-5; TRBD1 aligns across 7 bases. DNA for the CDR3: TGTGCCAGCAGCTTAGGCCTTGAAGGACAGGAACAAGAGACCCAGTACTTC. Encoded protein: CASSLGLEGQEQETQYF.